This T cell receptor (beta chain) is from a study of Graves' ophthalmopathy and Graves' hyperthyroidism (dated by TCRdb to 2016 to 2019). As for the study more broadly: Peripheral blood was collected at initial diagnosis, prior to any treatment. The study used TCR beta repertoire signatures to distinguish Graves' ophthalmopathy from Graves' hyperthyroidism and to predict progression to ophthalmopathy. In total, under 150 blood samples were TCR-sequenced: fewer than 50 ophthalmopathy, some 75 hyperthyroidism and around 17 hyperthyroidism-to-ophthalmopathy patients. To explore V-J signatures that separate ophthalmopathy from hyperthyroidism, a discovery set of about 98 patients was enrolled, consisting of more than 40 with ophthalmopathy and approximately 60 with stable hyperthyroidism. For independent validation, a separate cohort was made up of roughly 19 hyperthyroidism patients plus 17 patients who later progressed from hyperthyroidism to ophthalmopathy. In over five hyperthyroidism patients, T-cell repertoires of thyroid tissue and blood were compared. Following sampling, methimazole starting at 30 mg daily was administered to hyperthyroidism patients, and high-dose intravenous methylprednisolone was administered to ophthalmopathy patients.

Ophthalmopathy patients had moderately to severely active disease, Clinical Activity Score of at least 3, NOSPECS grade of at least 4, and disease duration under 3 months. Anyone with other autoimmune diseases, uncontrolled infections, pregnancy or lactation was excluded from the study. Clinical symptoms, serum thyroxine, TRAb, thyroid ultrasound and orbital computed tomography formed the basis of the diagnosis. Ficoll-Paque density gradient centrifugation was used to isolate PBMCs from around 10 ml of fresh peripheral blood. Total RNA was extracted using Trizol reagent, and RNA quality was checked on an Agilent 2100 Bioanalyzer. TCR beta CDR3 regions were amplified from RNA transcripts for repertoire sequencing. A first-round RT-PCR used HTBI primers with the Qiagen OneStep RT-PCR kit, followed by a second-round multiplex PCR, size selection and purification. Libraries were sequenced paired-end with 100 bp reads on an Illumina HiSeq2000. Regarding the original processing steps: SOAPnuke was used to process the reads, throwing out any read that had adapters, had uncalled bases, had a mean Phred below 15, or lacked an exact constant-primer or identifier match. COPE v1.2.5 was used to merge the high-quality paired reads. Each unique nucleotide sequence was defined as a clonotype, and clonotypes were aligned to IMGT TRB V, D and J references with MiTCR v1.1. The analysis was limited to V-J combinations with a frequency above 0.0001, which together covered 98% to 99.2% of repertoires. For each V-J combination, a TCR clonal expansion and chaos score was defined as F50 clonal expansion divided by the chaos observed in the TCRdist matrix. Features were reduced by Welch's t-statistics and random forest to over 10 V-J combinations, which fed a naive Bayes classifier. The similarity between thyroid and blood repertoires was quantified using the Morisita-Horn index. TCRdb ran its own pipeline on the public reads, namely fastp trimming at Q25 and MiXCR clone calling, and kept in-frame beta chains. Each entry is one CDR3 protein sequence, shown with its most common DNA and genes. None of the V and J calls come from the authors' own analysis; TCRdb made them. This sample gives around 660,000 distinct CDR3 sequences in total; about 40% of them show up just once. The top ten hold roughly 3% of the sample.

Points the paper makes about the study in general: No statistical method was used to set the sample size in advance, and the investigators knew which group each participant was assigned to. In validation, the model predicted ophthalmopathy progression with more than 70% sensitivity and approximately 72% specificity; roughly 11 predicted patients were CT-confirmed with GO in a median of approximately six months. The 13-signature model separated ophthalmopathy from stable hyperthyroidism with roughly 89% sensitivity and around 81% specificity in cross-validation, and 80%/75% in the test set. Among expanded thyroid clonotypes with frequency above 0.001, most also showed up in blood, which suggests that blood repertoires may reflect the thyroid immune response.

This clonotype was seen only a few times. What this receptor recognizes is not known. No base quality information exists; no much larger clone differs at one position. Sequencing was done on a sample of peripheral blood. This receptor was identified in an adult man with Graves' ophthalmopathy.

The DNA is TGCAGTGCTAGGGCTAAGATTGACTACGAGCAGTACTTC. The resulting protein is CSARAKIDYEQYF. The V and J segments used are TRBV20-1 and TRBJ2-7; no confident D gene assignment can be made. There are 13 amino acids in the CDR3, from cysteine to phenylalanine inclusive. The DNA shown is the 39-base CDR3, in frame from base 1. Trimming costs V 3 bases and J 3 bases, and their ends lie 12 bases apart. For CDR1 and CDR2, the germline V gene (reference sequence) lists DFQATT and SNEGSKA.